The clone carrying this T cell receptor beta chain occurred once. Measured with immunoSEQ multiplex PCR; TCRdb has only the in-frame clones, and not every one. The sample lists about 190,000 clones; about 85% were seen once. With 0 bases removed from V and 4 bases from J, the gap between germline ends came to 16 bases. The CDR3 loop spans 17 amino acids. CDR1 and CDR2 from the germline V gene are SEHNR and FQNEAQ (reference sequence). This entry is derived from a study of blood T cell repertoires in COVID-19. The sample comprised peripheral blood. This sequence joins TRBV7-9 and TRBJ1-3; D is ambiguous. The clonotype originates from a human donor in a cohort sampled during active COVID-19. Here the CDR3 DNA reads TGTGCCAGCAGCTTAGCCGGGGTCCTAATCAAGGGAAACACCATATATTTT. Its protein product is CASSLAGVLIKGNTIYF.